This passage covers 10 T cell receptor beta chains from one sample sequenced in a study of T cell responses to AZD1222 COVID-19 vaccine. Sequencing used immunoSEQ multiplex PCR; TCRdb keeps in-frame clones, though not all of them. The sample holds around 100,000 clones, nearly 90% seen once. The input for sequencing was peripheral blood, taken on day 0 of AZD1222 vaccination. The receptors originated from an adult in good health.

The chain employs TRBV9 and TRBJ1-2, with 8 positions matching TRBD1. The CDR3 has 12 amino acids. V trimming: 9 bases; J trimming: 4 bases; junction bases outside the gene matches: 5. Per the germline V gene, CDR1 is SGDLS and CDR2 is YYNGEE. CDR3 bases: TGTGCCAAAAACAGGGGGGTCTATGGCTACACCTTC. It translates to CAKNRGVYGYTF.

This clone has a single count. The J gene is TRBJ1-5, the V gene TRBV7-2; TRBD1 aligns across 8 bases. The CDR3 spans 15 residues. Trimming cost V 7 bases and J 1 base; bases outside gene matches: 6. Germline lookup yields CDR1 SGHTA and CDR2 FQGNSA. DNA for the CDR3: TGTGCCAGCAATTCAGGGGGCTGGAGCAATCAGCCCCAGCATTTT. This gives the protein CASNSGGWSNQPQHF.

The chain carries TRBV29-1 and TRBJ1-2; the D gene is possibly TRBD1 (5 bases). Trimming left V 7 bases short and J 4 bases short, with 16 bases between. The germline V gene encodes CDR1 SQVTM and CDR2 ANQGSEA. The CDR3 runs to 13 residues. The CDR3 DNA sequence: TGCAGCGCCGCCGGGGCGCGTGTCTATGGCTACACCTTC. Its protein product is CSAAGARVYGYTF.

This chain joins TRBV5-5 and TRBJ2-7, with 10 positions matching TRBD1. Per the germline V gene, CDR1 is SGHKS and CDR2 is YYEKEE (reference sequence). This CDR3 has 16 residues. With 0 bases clipped from V and 6 bases from J, the junction kept 9 bases outside the gene matches. This CDR3 reads CASSLDLWTGGGEQYF. CDR3 DNA sequence: TGTGCCAGCAGCTTGGACTTATGGACAGGGGGTGGCGAGCAGTACTTC.

V is TRBV5-4 and J is TRBJ2-2, with 7 bases lining up with TRBD2. The junction had 5 bases not matched to a gene; V was cut back by 0 bases and J by 3 bases. CDR3 length: 16 amino acids. Germline lookup yields CDR1 SGHNT and CDR2 YYREEE (reference sequence). The CDR3 DNA sequence: TGTGCCAGCAGCTTGGGGGGAGGGGTCGACACCGGGGAGCTGTTTTTT. Residues: CASSLGGGVDTGELFF.

In this sample, this clone turned up a few times. The chain links TRBV10-2 to TRBJ1-1; D gene uncertain. The germline V gene has CDR1 WSHSY and CDR2 SAAADI. CDR3 length: 12 amino acids. Trimming removed 4 bases from V and 0 bases from J, with 3 bases in between. CDR3 nucleotide sequence: TGCGCCAGCAGTGTGCTGAACACTGAAGCTTTCTTT. This translates into CASSVLNTEAFF.

This chain links TRBV16 with TRBJ2-4; D may match TRBD1 or TRBD2 (5 bases each). From germline, CDR1 is KGHSY and CDR2 FQNENV. The CDR3 runs 19 residues. The V end lost 1 base, the J end lost 0 bases, and 19 bases lay between the germline ends. CDR3 coding DNA: TGTGCCAGCAGCCAATGGGATGGTCGGGACCTAATAGCCAAAAACATTCAGTACTTC. Its protein is CASSQWDGRDLIAKNIQYF.

J is TRBJ1-2 and V is TRBV15; possible D gene TRBD1, 5 bases. Per germline, CDR1 LNHNV and CDR2 YYDKDF (reference sequence). V shed 1 base and J shed 3 bases, with 6 bases lying between them. The CDR3 is 13 amino acids. CDR3: CATSRARDYGYTF. The CDR3 DNA is TGTGCCACCAGCAGAGCCAGGGACTATGGCTACACCTTC.

This clone was picked up one time. The chain links TRBV5-4 to TRBJ2-3, with 9 bases matching TRBD1. J gave up 1 base and V 4 bases, and 1 base lay outside the gene matches. The CDR3 covers 14 residues. CDR1 is SGHNT, CDR2 YYREEE, per germline (reference sequence). This CDR3 reads CASSRDRGTDTQYF. For the CDR3, the DNA is TGTGCCAGCAGCAGGGACAGGGGCACAGATACGCAGTATTTT.

This chain uses TRBV4-3 with TRBJ1-2, with 8 bases aligning to TRBD1. The length of the CDR3 is 16 residues. The V segment lost 3 bases and the J segment 6 bases; nucleotides outside the gene matches: 12. Germline V gives CDR1 LGHNA, CDR2 YSLEER. DNA for the CDR3: TGCGCCAGCAGCCATTCATATCCAGGGGGCGCGGATGGCTACACCTTC. Translation: CASSHSYPGGADGYTF.